The 25 T cell receptor beta chains given below trace back to one sample, sequenced in a study of metastatic and nonmetastatic thyroid tumors. TCRdb re-called clones from the PCR reads using MiXCR. The sample lists about 25,000 clones; approximately 22% were seen once. None of the patients had undergone any treatment ahead of thyroid surgery. The specimen sequenced was blood. These receptors all come from a male donor with papillary thyroid cancer or a benign thyroid nodule (not recorded which). Some clones in this sample may be carry-over from other donors' samples.

This clone appeared many times. The rearrangement uses TRBV24-1 and TRBJ1-2; tentatively, D is TRBD1 (5 bases). Germline CDR1 reads KGHDR; CDR2 reads SFDVKD. The CDR3 is made up of 14 amino acids. V was cut by 3 bases and J by 6 bases, with 13 bases left in between. CDR3 sequence (DNA): TGTGCCACCAGTGATCCCGGGACTGTCCATGGCTACACCTTC. Protein: CATSDPGTVHGYTF.

This clone was seen ten or more times. This chain joins TRBV6-4 and TRBJ2-2; D is ambiguous. Trimming took 1 base from V and 3 from J, leaving 12 bases between them. Germline V gives CDR1 MRHNA, CDR2 SNTAGT. The CDR3 has 16 amino acids. The CDR3 nucleotides read TGTGCCAGCAGTGACTTTTTAAAATCGGACACCGGGGAGCTGTTTTTT. Protein sequence: CASSDFLKSDTGELFF.

This clone was detected a few times. This CDR3 reads CASSLVHNQPQHF. As DNA, the CDR3 is TGTGCCAGCAGTTTAGTGCATAATCAGCCCCAGCATTTT. The chain uses TRBV27 and TRBJ1-5, with D uncertain. The V gene lost 2 bases and the J gene lost 4 bases, with 6 bases spanning the gap. This CDR3 has 13 residues. Germline-derived CDR1 and CDR2 are MNHEY and SMNVEV (reference sequence).

Many counts were recorded for this clone. The chain uses TRBV4-1 and TRBJ2-7, with 9 bases lining up with TRBD1. CDR1 is MGHRA, CDR2 YSYEKL, per germline. The CDR3 has 13 residues. J was trimmed by 11 bases and V by 2 bases; bases with no gene match: 7. Written as DNA, the CDR3 is TGCGCCAGCAGCCAAATTACAGGGGGCAGGAAGTACTTC. Translated: CASSQITGGRKYF.

This clone qualifies as medium-sized. The J gene is TRBJ2-7, the V gene TRBV20-1, with D perhaps TRBD1 (5 bases). CDR1 is DFQATT, CDR2 SNEGSKA, per germline (reference sequence). CDR3 length: 13 amino acids. With 3 bases removed from V and 5 bases from J, the gap between germline ends came to 14 bases. The CDR3 DNA reads as TGCAGTGCTAGGGAAGGGGCGCGCAACGAGCAGTACTTC. Residues: CSAREGARNEQYF.

This clone was counted many times. This chain joins TRBV6-1 and TRBJ1-2, with TRBD1 matching over 7 bases. The trim removed 10 bases at V and 8 bases at J, leaving 19 bases unmatched. CDR3 length: 15 residues. In germline, CDR1 is MNHNS, CDR2 SASEGT. CDR3 bases: TGTGCCACCCGTCGATCGCCCAGGGGGTCGAGGGGCTACACCTTC. This encodes CATRRSPRGSRGYTF.

This clone was detected ten times or more. The rearrangement links TRBV11-2 to TRBJ1-6; possibly TRBD1 for D (5 bases). The germline V and J ends were trimmed by 0 bases and 10 bases, with 10 bases remaining between them. Germline CDR1 SGHAT, CDR2 FQNNGV. The CDR3 covers 14 residues. The CDR3 loop is CASSLDPGSSPLHF. CDR3 DNA sequence: TGTGCCAGCAGCTTAGATCCAGGGAGCTCACCCCTCCACTTT.

For this clone: This may arise from a read error, as a much more abundant clone is one base away. J is TRBJ1-5 and V is TRBV2, with D possibly TRBD1 on 5 matching bases. The germline gives CDR1 SNHLY, CDR2 FYNNEI. Trimming removed 7 bases at V and 3 bases at J, with 10 bases between. CDR3 length: 13 residues. CDR3 amino acids: CASTMDINQPQHF. The CDR3 DNA is TGTGCCAGCACGATGGACATCAATCAGCCCCAGCATTTT.

This clone was recorded many times. The chain carries TRBV15 and TRBJ2-5; a weak D match, TRBD1 (5 bases). The CDR3 consists of 14 residues. CDR1 is LNHNV, CDR2 YYDKDF, per germline (reference sequence). V lost 7 bases to trimming and J lost 3 bases, with 15 bases between them. Written as DNA, the CDR3 is TGTGCCACCACCCCCGTCGGCAGGGAAGAGACCCAGTACTTC. It encodes CATTPVGREETQYF.

This clone was recorded many times. This chain uses TRBV29-1 with TRBJ2-7; the D call may be TRBD1 or TRBD2 (6 bases each). The V gene's germline CDR1 is SQVTM and CDR2 ANQGSEA. The CDR3 is 15 residues long. V was shortened by 4 bases and J by 6 bases, with 22 bases between the two germline ends. DNA for the CDR3: TGCAGCGTTGTTAGGGGGGTGGCAGGGCAAGGCGAGCAGTACTTC. It yields the protein CSVVRGVAGQGEQYF.

This clone has ten or more counts. The V and J genes are TRBV5-4 and TRBJ2-1, with 12 nucleotides matching TRBD1. Losses at the gene ends were 4 bases for V and 7 bases for J; bases not matched to a gene: 6. Looked up from germline, CDR1 is SGHNT and CDR2 is YYREEE (reference sequence). The CDR3 is 15 amino acids. In nucleotides, the CDR3 is TGTGCCAGCAGCCCGGGACAGGGGGCAGGGAATGAGCAGTTCTTC. Its translation is CASSPGQGAGNEQFF.

In this sample, this clone turned up a few times. This rearrangement joins TRBV6-1 to TRBJ2-7; D might be TRBD1 (7 bases). This CDR3 is 13 amino acids long. Germline-derived CDR1 and CDR2 are MNHNS and SASEGT. V lost 8 bases, J lost 1 base, and 12 bases lay in between. CDR3 loop: CASRGTDSYEQYF. DNA of the CDR3: TGTGCCAGCCGCGGGACAGATTCCTACGAGCAGTACTTC.

The table lists this clone with a count of one. A much larger clone differs by one base, so this may be a read error. The CDR3 nucleotides read TGCAGTGCTGTGCAGGTAACCACTGAAGCTCTCTTT. Amino acid sequence: CSAVQVTTEALF. The chain uses TRBV20-1 and TRBJ1-1; D uncertain. CDR1 and CDR2 from the germline V gene are DFQATT and SNEGSKA (reference sequence). This CDR3 is 12 amino acids long.

Worth noting for this clone: The same CDR3 can be traced to other DNA sequences in this sample. This chain uses TRBV20-1 with TRBJ1-6; D may be TRBD1 (6 bases). The germline V and J ends were trimmed by 5 bases and 10 bases, with 12 bases remaining between them. CDR3 length: 12 residues. Per germline, CDR1 DFQATT and CDR2 SNEGSKA (reference sequence). In DNA, the CDR3 is TGCAGTGCTCCGACAGGTAGATCACCCCTCCACTTT. This encodes CSAPTGRSPLHF.

The chain couples TRBV5-1 to TRBJ2-3, with TRBD1 matching over 9 bases. V trimming: 0 bases; J trimming: 4 bases; junction bases outside the gene matches: 3. The CDR3 sequence is 15 residues long. Germline V gives CDR1 SGHRS, CDR2 YFSETQ. The CDR3 bases are TGCGCCAGCAGCTTGGCCCGACAGGGGGCAGATACGCAGTATTTT. It codes for CASSLARQGADTQYF.

This clone has ten or more counts. The gene calls are TRBV11-3 and TRBJ1-1; D call uncertain. Trimming left V 2 bases short and J 1 base short, with 8 bases between. The germline V gene encodes CDR1 SGHNT and CDR2 YENEEA. There are 14 residues in the CDR3. The CDR3 loop reads CASSLHSSNTEAFF. DNA for the CDR3: TGTGCCAGCAGCTTACACAGTTCGAACACTGAAGCTTTCTTT.

This clone has ten or more counts. The CDR3 nucleotides read TGTGCCAGCAGTGGACCTAATAGCAATCAGCCCCAGCATTTT. It encodes CASSGPNSNQPQHF. The rearrangement links TRBV28 to TRBJ1-5; no reliable D call. The germline gives CDR1 MDHEN, CDR2 SYDVKM. The V and J ends lost 5 bases and 0 bases respectively, with 8 bases between them. There are 14 residues in the CDR3.

This clone was counted ten times or more. The chain has TRBV12-5 and TRBJ2-1, with D hard to call. CDR1 and CDR2 (germline): LGHNT, FRNRAP. V lost 4 bases and J lost 4, with 8 bases in between. The CDR3 is made up of 13 amino acids. In DNA form, the CDR3 reads TGTGCTAGTGGTTATAACAGTTACAATGAGCAGTTCTTC. It yields the protein CASGYNSYNEQFF.

With respect to this clone: It is likely a read error, because the conserved phenylalanine at the end of the CDR3 is missing. V usage is TRBV27 and J usage is TRBJ1-5; 7 bases map to TRBD1. V trimming: 8 bases; J trimming: 1 base; junction bases outside the gene matches: 2. Germline CDR1 reads MNHEY; CDR2 reads SMNVEV (reference sequence). The CDR3 loop spans 13 amino acids. The CDR3 reads CASAGQSNQPQHP. DNA for the CDR3: TGTGCCAGCGCGGGACAGAGCAATCAGCCCCAGCATCCC.

The J gene is TRBJ2-1, the V gene TRBV4-1, with a tentative D call TRBD1 (7 bases). The V end was cut by 6 bases, the J end by 3 bases, with 15 bases between. The CDR3 has 15 residues. The V gene's germline CDR1 is MGHRA and CDR2 YSYEKL. Here the CDR3 DNA reads TGCGCCAGCAGAGCGGACAGGCGGGGCTACAATGAGCAGTTCTTC. This sequence encodes CASRADRRGYNEQFF.

This clone was seen repeatedly, ten times or more. The gene calls are TRBV3-1 and TRBJ2-7; D is uncertain. This CDR3 has 13 residues. V was trimmed by 4 bases and J by 5 bases, leaving 12 bases between them. The germline V gene encodes CDR1 LGHDT and CDR2 YNNKEL (reference sequence). The CDR3 loop reads CASSPSTENEQYF. The CDR3 DNA follows: TGTGCCAGCAGCCCCTCAACAGAGAACGAGCAGTACTTC.

The rearrangement links TRBV6-1 to TRBJ1-5; 10 bases fit TRBD1. CDR1 MNHNS and CDR2 SASEGT come from the germline V gene. The CDR3 runs 16 residues. V was clipped by 1 base and J by 8 bases; unmatched bases: 8. CDR3 nucleotides: TGTGCCAGCAGTGAAGAATATGGGACAGGGGAAAAGCCCCAGCATTTT. Residues: CASSEEYGTGEKPQHF.

This clone came up many times. The chain carries TRBV11-3 and TRBJ2-1, with a tentative D call TRBD2 (6 bases). CDR1 SGHNT and CDR2 YENEEA come from the germline V gene. Trimming shortened V by 0 bases and J by 0 bases, and 12 bases separated the two germline ends. This CDR3 spans 17 amino acids. Written as DNA, the CDR3 is TGTGCCAGCAGCTTAGAACTAGCTCCGAGCTCCTACAATGAGCAGTTCTTC. Amino acids: CASSLELAPSSYNEQFF.

This sequence joins TRBV5-1 and TRBJ2-7, with D possibly matching TRBD1 (6 bases). The CDR3 is 16 amino acids. The V gene's germline CDR1 is SGHRS and CDR2 YFSETQ. The V end lost 6 bases, the J end lost 6 bases, and 25 bases lay between the germline ends. This chain's CDR3 is CASIPRLRQDASEQYF. In DNA, the CDR3 is TGCGCCAGCATCCCCCGATTACGACAGGATGCCTCCGAGCAGTACTTC.

The chain combines TRBV19 with TRBJ2-3; D possibly corresponds to TRBD1 (6 bases). Trimming left V 2 bases short and J 0 bases short, with 15 bases between. Germline values: CDR1 LNHDA, CDR2 SQIVND (reference sequence). CDR3 length: 17 residues. In DNA, the CDR3 is TGTGCCAGTAGTATAAGGCTGGGACACACAAGCACAGATACGCAGTATTTT. This gives the protein CASSIRLGHTSTDTQYF.